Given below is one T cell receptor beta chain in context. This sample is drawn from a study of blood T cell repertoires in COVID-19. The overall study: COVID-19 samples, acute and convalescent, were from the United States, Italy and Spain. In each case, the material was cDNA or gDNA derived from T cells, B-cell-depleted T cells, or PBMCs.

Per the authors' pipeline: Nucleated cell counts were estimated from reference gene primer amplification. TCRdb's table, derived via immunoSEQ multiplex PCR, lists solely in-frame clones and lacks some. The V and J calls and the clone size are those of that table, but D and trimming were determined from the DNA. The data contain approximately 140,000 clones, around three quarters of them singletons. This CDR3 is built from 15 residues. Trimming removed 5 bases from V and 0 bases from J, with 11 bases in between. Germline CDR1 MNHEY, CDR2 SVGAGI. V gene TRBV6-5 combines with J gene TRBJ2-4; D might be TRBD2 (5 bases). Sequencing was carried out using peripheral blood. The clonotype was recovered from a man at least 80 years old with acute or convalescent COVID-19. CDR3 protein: CASSPRGVAKNIQYF. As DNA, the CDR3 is TGTGCCAGCAGTCCCCGGGGAGTAGCCAAAAACATTCAGTACTTC.